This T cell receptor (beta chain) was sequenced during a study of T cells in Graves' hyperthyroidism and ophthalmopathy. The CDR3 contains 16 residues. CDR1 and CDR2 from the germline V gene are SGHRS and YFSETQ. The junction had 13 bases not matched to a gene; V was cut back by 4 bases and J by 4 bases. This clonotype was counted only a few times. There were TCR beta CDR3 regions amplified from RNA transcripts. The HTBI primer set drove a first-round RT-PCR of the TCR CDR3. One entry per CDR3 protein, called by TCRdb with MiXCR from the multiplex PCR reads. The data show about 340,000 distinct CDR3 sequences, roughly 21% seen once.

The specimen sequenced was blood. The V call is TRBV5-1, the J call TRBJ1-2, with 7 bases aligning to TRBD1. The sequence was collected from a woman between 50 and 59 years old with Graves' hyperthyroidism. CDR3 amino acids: CASSLLVQGGTYGYTF. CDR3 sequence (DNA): TGCGCCAGCAGCCTCCTCGTCCAGGGGGGGACCTATGGCTACACCTTC.